The rows below give T cell receptor beta chains drawn from one sample of a study of breast tumors, draining lymph nodes, adjacent tissues. TCRdb redid the calling of the multiplex PCR reads with MiXCR, one entry per CDR3 protein. The data hold 100,000 to 150,000 distinct CDR3 sequences, with around 20% observed a single time. The material sequenced was axillary lymph node tissue. Receptors were obtained from a female donor with breast cancer. Some clones in this sample may be carry-over from other donors' samples. The CDR3 runs from the conserved cysteine through the conserved F or W. The D gene is left open where the match is weak. Some rows mark clone size as missing; the rest say once, few, many or name a class of expanded clone.

abundance	v_gene	j_gene	d_gene	CDR3aa	CDR3nt
many	TRBV11-3	TRBJ2-3	.	CASSLAPADTQYF	TGTGCCAGCAGCTTAGCCCCTGCAGATACGCAGTATTTT
many	TRBV12-3/TRBV12-4	TRBJ2-1	TRBD2	CASSLAGLAYNEQFF	TGTGCCAGCAGTTTGGCGGGACTAGCCTACAATGAGCAGTTCTTC
many	TRBV20-1	TRBJ2-3	.	CSARDVLITDTQYF	TGCAGTGCTAGAGATGTACTGATCACAGATACGCAGTATTTT
many	TRBV20-1	TRBJ2-1	TRBD1	CSASRTGPYNEQFF	TGCAGTGCTAGCCGGACAGGGCCCTACAATGAGCAGTTCTTC
many	TRBV12-3/TRBV12-4	TRBJ1-5	.	CASSLHRADQPQHF	TGTGCCAGCAGTCTACACAGGGCAGATCAGCCCCAGCATTTT
.	TRBV6-1	TRBJ1-1	.	CASSEARADFF	TGTGCCAGCAGTGAAGCACGGGCGGATTTCTTT
many	TRBV7-9	TRBJ2-2	TRBD1	CASSRGTGGLVTGELFF	TGTGCCAGCAGCCGAGGGACAGGGGGATTGGTCACCGGGGAGCTGTTTTTT
many	TRBV20-1	TRBJ2-7	TRBD2	CSANPLGGGRTSYEQYF	TGCAGTGCTAATCCTCTTGGAGGCGGGAGGACCTCCTACGAGCAGTACTTC
.	TRBV10-3	TRBJ2-1	.	CAIGEKTGDAYNEQFF	TGTGCCATCGGGGAAAAGACGGGGGACGCCTACAATGAGCAGTTCTTC
many	TRBV5-1	TRBJ2-1	.	CASSLDLNNEQFF	TGCGCCAGCAGCTTGGATCTCAACAATGAGCAGTTCTTC
many	TRBV20-1	TRBJ2-3	.	CSASVRGRQADTQYF	TGCAGTGCTAGTGTCCGGGGGCGTCAAGCGGATACGCAGTATTTT
many	TRBV7-9	TRBJ2-7	.	CASSLAQSYEQYF	TGTGCCAGCAGCTTAGCTCAGTCCTACGAGCAGTACTTC
.	TRBV18	TRBJ1-2	TRBD1	CASSPNGDRGDNGYTF	TGTGCCAGCTCACCAAACGGGGACAGGGGAGACAATGGCTACACCTTC
.	TRBV20-1	TRBJ2-3	TRBD2	CSARASGGSGVDTQYF	TGCAGTGCTAGAGCTAGCGGGGGGTCCGGAGTAGATACGCAGTATTTT
.	TRBV7-9	TRBJ2-6	TRBD2	CASSLGPGLEAYGADVLTF	TGTGCCAGCAGCTTGGGACCGGGACTAGAGGCTTATGGGGCCGACGTCCTGACTTTC
many	TRBV27	TRBJ1-5	.	CASSLRQDNQPQHF	TGTGCCAGCAGTTTACGGCAGGACAATCAGCCCCAGCATTTT
many	TRBV7-9	TRBJ2-7	.	CASSLRLALEQYF	TGTGCCAGCAGCTTGAGGCTAGCGCTTGAGCAGTACTTC
many	TRBV7-2	TRBJ1-6	.	CASSLGLSYGSPLHF	TGTGCCAGCAGCTTAGGATTGAGTTATGGTTCACCCCTCCACTTT
.	TRBV19	TRBJ2-4	.	CASSLDRDPLAKNIQYF	TGTGCCAGTAGTCTGGATCGGGATCCTCTAGCCAAAAACATTCAGTACTTC
.	TRBV3-1	TRBJ2-7	TRBD2	CASSQGLAGVTYEQYF	TGTGCCAGCAGCCAGGGACTAGCGGGGGTCACCTACGAGCAGTACTTC